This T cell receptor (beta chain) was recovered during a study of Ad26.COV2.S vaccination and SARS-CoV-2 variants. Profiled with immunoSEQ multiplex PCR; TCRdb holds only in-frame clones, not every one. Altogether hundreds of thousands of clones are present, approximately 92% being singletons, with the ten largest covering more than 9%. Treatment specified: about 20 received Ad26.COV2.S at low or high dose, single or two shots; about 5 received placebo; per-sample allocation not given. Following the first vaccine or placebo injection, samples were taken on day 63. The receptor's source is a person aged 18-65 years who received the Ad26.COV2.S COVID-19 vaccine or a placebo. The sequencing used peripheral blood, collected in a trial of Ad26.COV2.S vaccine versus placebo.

CDR3 in amino acids: CATSRGPASSYEQYF. CDR3 coding DNA: TGTGCCACCAGCAGAGGTCCCGCGAGCTCCTACGAGCAGTACTTC. The V and J genes are TRBV15 and TRBJ2-7; D call uncertain. The CDR3 totals 15 residues. V shed 1 base and J shed 0 bases, with 10 bases lying between them. Germline values: CDR1 LNHNV, CDR2 YYDKDF (reference sequence).